What follows are 24 T cell receptor beta chains derived from one specimen sequenced in a study of blood T cell repertoires in COVID-19. Clones were read by immunoSEQ multiplex PCR, and TCRdb kept only the in-frame ones, dropping some. The sample carries hundreds of thousands of clones, approximately 88% recorded once. Source material: PBMCs or T cells enriched from blood (not recorded which). The receptors stem from a woman aged 40-49 years who had recovered from COVID-19.

This chain joins TRBV7-2 and TRBJ2-7; tentatively, D is TRBD2 (6 bases). V dropped 5 bases and J dropped 0 bases, with 14 bases sitting between them. CDR3 size: 15 residues. Germline loops: CDR1 SGHTA, CDR2 FQGNSA. The CDR3 coding sequence is TGTGCCAGCAGCACCGGCGGAGGGAGCTCCTACGAGCAGTACTTC. This codes for CASSTGGGSSYEQYF.

CDR3 sequence: CASSIASGTYQPQHF. CDR3 sequence (DNA): TGTGCCAGTAGTATAGCCTCCGGGACTTATCAGCCCCAGCATTTT. The genes are TRBV19 and TRBJ1-5, with D possibly TRBD1 on 5 matching bases. V was clipped by 1 base and J by 5 bases, with 12 bases between them. There are 15 residues in the CDR3. Germline V gene lookup returns CDR1 LNHDA and CDR2 SQIVND (reference sequence). The whole variable domain, remainder taken from reference TRBV19 and TRBJ1-5, is DGGITQSPKYLFRKEGQNVTLSCEQNLNHDAMYWYRQDPGQGLRLIYYSQIVNDFQKGDIAEGYSVSREKKESFPLTVTSAQKNPTAFYLCASSIASGTYQPQHFGDGTRLSIL.

The chain uses TRBV4-1 and TRBJ2-7, with a tentative D call TRBD1 (6 bases). The V and J ends lost 0 bases and 6 bases respectively, with 18 bases between them. The CDR3 is 16 amino acids. The V gene's germline CDR1 is MGHRA and CDR2 YSYEKL. The CDR3 reads CASSQDPQGPASEQYF. The CDR3, as DNA: TGCGCCAGCAGCCAAGATCCCCAGGGGCCCGCGTCCGAGCAGTACTTC.

J is TRBJ2-7 and V is TRBV10-2; a weak D match, TRBD1 (5 bases). Germline lookup yields CDR1 WSHSY and CDR2 SAAADI. There are 14 residues in the CDR3. The V end was cut by 2 bases, the J end by 3 bases, with 11 bases between. The CDR3 DNA reads as TGCGCCAGCAGTGAGGGGGCTGTAATCTACGAGCAGTACTTC. This codes for CASSEGAVIYEQYF.

CDR3 bases: TGTGCCAGCTCCCTGACAGGGGAGGGTACTGAAGCTTTCTTT. Its translation is CASSLTGEGTEAFF. The chain links TRBV18 to TRBJ1-1, with 8 bases matching TRBD1. Germline V gene lookup returns CDR1 KGHSH and CDR2 LQKENI. J was trimmed by 5 bases and V by 6 bases; bases with no gene match: 8. CDR3 length equals 14 residues. Together with reference TRBV18 and TRBJ1-1, the CDR3 gives the full variable domain: NAGVMQNPRHLVRRRGQEARLRCSPMKGHSHVYWYRQLPEEGLKFMVYLQKENIIDESGMPKERFSAEFPKEGPSILRIQQVVRGDSAAYFCASSLTGEGTEAFFGQGTRLTVV.

The V and J genes are TRBV20-1 and TRBJ2-5, with D uncertain. Germline CDR1 DFQATT, CDR2 SNEGSKA (reference sequence). The length of the CDR3 is 11 residues. V lost 0 bases and J lost 5, with 4 bases in between. The CDR3, as DNA: TGCAGTGCTAGAGATCAGGAGACCCAGTACTTC. This sequence encodes CSARDQETQYF.

This clone was seen a single time. The rearrangement uses TRBV7-9 and TRBJ2-3, with 12 positions matching TRBD2. Germline V gene data show CDR1 as SEHNR and CDR2 as FQNEAQ (reference sequence). Trimming removed 2 bases from V and 5 bases from J; junction bases left unmatched: 5. The CDR3 extends over 16 amino acids. Here the CDR3 DNA reads TGTGCCAGCAGCTTAAGGACTAGCGGGACGGGAGATACGCAGTATTTT. Protein: CASSLRTSGTGDTQYF.

The chain combines TRBV28 with TRBJ2-5, with 9 bases aligning to TRBD2. This CDR3 region has 15 residues. V shed 6 bases and J 3 bases; nucleotides not matched to a gene: 8. CDR1 MDHEN and CDR2 SYDVKM come from the germline V gene. Here the CDR3 reads CASSRGVAGEETQYF. The CDR3 DNA follows: TGTGCCAGCAGCCGAGGGGTAGCGGGGGAAGAGACCCAGTACTTC. The complete variable domain, with remaining parts taken from reference TRBV28 and TRBJ2-5, reads DVKVTQSSRYLVKRTGEKVFLECVQDMDHENMFWYRQDPGLGLRLIYFSYDVKMKEKGDIPEGYSVSREKKERFSLILESASTNQTSMYLCASSRGVAGEETQYFGPGTRLLVL.

V and J are TRBV3-1 (or the pseudogene TRBV3-2) and TRBJ2-5; maybe TRBD1 (5 bases). The CDR3 runs 15 residues. Trimming left V 1 base short and J 1 base short, with 10 bases between. CDR1 is LGHDT, CDR2 YNNKEL, per germline (reference sequence). DNA for the CDR3: TGTGCCAGCAGCCAAGCAGGGAACGCCCAAGAGACCCAGTACTTC. Translating gives CASSQAGNAQETQYF.

V usage is TRBV2 and J usage is TRBJ1-1; D is unclear. CDR3 length: 16 residues. With 0 bases removed from V and 7 bases from J, the gap between germline ends came to 18 bases. Per germline, CDR1 SNHLY and CDR2 FYNNEI. The CDR3 is CASSEALRTEFGEAFF. The CDR3, as DNA: TGTGCCAGCAGTGAAGCGCTTAGAACAGAATTCGGTGAAGCTTTCTTT.

The chain joins TRBV18 to TRBJ2-5, with D perhaps matching TRBD2 (6 bases). The CDR3 extends over 15 amino acids. The V and J ends lost 2 bases and 2 bases respectively, with 12 bases between them. Per the germline V gene, CDR1 is KGHSH and CDR2 is LQKENI. The CDR3 region is CASSPVREVQETQYF. The CDR3 nucleotides read TGTGCCAGCTCACCAGTGAGGGAGGTGCAAGAGACCCAGTACTTC. Together with reference TRBV18 and TRBJ2-5, the CDR3 gives the full variable domain: NAGVMQNPRHLVRRRGQEARLRCSPMKGHSHVYWYRQLPEEGLKFMVYLQKENIIDESGMPKERFSAEFPKEGPSILRIQQVVRGDSAAYFCASSPVREVQETQYFGPGTRLLVL.

This sequence joins TRBV9 and TRBJ2-2; 7 nucleotides line up with TRBD1. The CDR3 runs 15 residues. Per the germline V gene, CDR1 is SGDLS and CDR2 is YYNGEE. J lost 6 bases, V lost 4 bases, and 9 bases had no gene match. The CDR3 loop reads CASSPQTGLSGELFF. The CDR3 bases are TGTGCCAGCAGCCCACAGACAGGGTTGTCCGGGGAGCTGTTTTTT.

The CDR3 DNA reads as TGTGCCAGCGGCCTCCTTAGAGGGAGGGCTGCAACTAATGAAAAACTGTTTTTT. This sequence encodes CASGLLRGRAATNEKLFF. The V and J genes are TRBV27 and TRBJ1-4; D gene uncertain. CDR1 and CDR2 (germline): MNHEY, SMNVEV (reference sequence). The CDR3 runs to 18 residues. The germline V and J ends were trimmed by 8 bases and 0 bases, with 22 bases remaining between them.

The chain combines TRBV7-2 with TRBJ2-3; TRBD1 agrees at 7 bases. Germline loops: CDR1 SGHTA, CDR2 FQGNSA. The CDR3 is 14 residues long. V was clipped by 5 bases and J by 5 bases; unmatched bases: 7. The CDR3 DNA reads as TGTGCCAGCAGCCCCTTGACAGGGCGAGATACGCAGTATTTT. This sequence encodes CASSPLTGRDTQYF.

The chain recombines TRBV7-9 with TRBJ1-1, with D possibly TRBD1 on 5 matching bases. Looked up from germline, CDR1 is SEHNR and CDR2 is FQNEAQ (reference sequence). This CDR3 is built from 13 residues. Trimming cost V 5 bases and J 7 bases, with 14 bases left between them. CDR3 in DNA: TGTGCCAGCAGCCAGGGTTTCAGAGGTGAAGCTTTCTTT. Residues: CASSQGFRGEAFF.

The rearrangement joins TRBV7-9 to TRBJ2-3; the match to TRBD2 covers 7 bases. The V and J ends lost 5 bases and 0 bases, in that order; junction bases with no gene match: 8. The germline V gene encodes CDR1 SEHNR and CDR2 FQNEAQ (reference sequence). The CDR3 covers 16 residues. The CDR3 nucleotides read TGTGCCAGCAGCAAGATGACTAGCCGTAGCACAGATACGCAGTATTTT. Its translation is CASSKMTSRSTDTQYF.

This chain joins TRBV7-8 and TRBJ1-1; D not certain. This CDR3 has 13 amino acids. The germline CDR1 and CDR2 sequences are SGHVS and FQNEAQ. Trimming took 1 base from V and 4 from J, leaving 7 bases between them. The CDR3 DNA reads TGTGCCAGCAGCTTAGACGGTCTCACTGAAGCTTTCTTT. Encoded protein: CASSLDGLTEAFF.

The chain is built from TRBV11-2 and TRBJ2-7, with D possibly matching TRBD1 (5 bases). The germline V gene has CDR1 SGHAT and CDR2 FQNNGV. The ends were cut back, 1 base at V and 2 bases at J, with 9 bases in the middle. This CDR3 spans 14 amino acids. This chain's CDR3 is CASSLVRTTYEQYF. The DNA of the CDR3 is TGTGCCAGCAGCTTAGTCCGGACAACCTACGAGCAGTACTTC.

The chain carries TRBV6-5 and TRBJ2-1, with TRBD2 matching 11 bases. This CDR3 comprises 15 residues. Per the germline V gene, CDR1 is MNHEY and CDR2 is SVGAGI. J gave up 4 bases and V 7 bases, and 6 bases lay outside the gene matches. This chain's CDR3 is CASTLTSGIYNEQFF. DNA of the CDR3: TGTGCCAGCACTCTGACTAGCGGGATTTACAATGAGCAGTTCTTC.

This clone is a singleton in its sample. CDR3 in DNA: TGTGCCAGCAGCCGAAGGGGGCAGGGTATGAGCGAGCAGTACTTC. Residues: CASSRRGQGMSEQYF. The chain couples TRBV6-2 or TRBV6-3 to TRBJ2-7, with 7 bases fitting TRBD1. The germline V gene encodes CDR1 MNHEY and CDR2 SVGEGT. V was clipped by 6 bases and J by 6 bases; unmatched bases: 14. The CDR3 consists of 15 residues.

J is TRBJ2-1 and V is TRBV11-1; 8 bases are a match to TRBD2. Per germline, CDR1 SGHAT and CDR2 FQDESV (reference sequence). This CDR3 region has 14 residues. The V and J ends lost 3 bases and 8 bases, in that order; junction bases with no gene match: 6. The DNA of the CDR3 is TGTGCCAGCAGCTTCCCGGGAGGGCTTGATGAGCAGTTCTTC. It translates to CASSFPGGLDEQFF.

This sequence joins TRBV28 and TRBJ2-7; no clear D gene. Trimming shortened V by 2 bases and J by 7 bases, and 9 bases separated the two germline ends. The CDR3 sequence is 12 residues long. Germline CDR1 is MDHEN and CDR2 is SYDVKM. CDR3 DNA sequence: TGTGCCAGCAGTTTAAGTCAGTTAGAGCAGTACTTC. Residues: CASSLSQLEQYF.

This chain connects TRBV11-3 to TRBJ2-1, with TRBD2 as a possible D gene (6 bases). V gave up 4 bases and J gave up 10 bases, with 8 bases separating them. The CDR3 spans 11 residues. Germline loops: CDR1 SGHNT, CDR2 YENEEA. The CDR3 sequence: CASSSSGEQFF. The CDR3 nucleotides are TGTGCCAGCAGCTCGAGCGGGGAGCAGTTCTTC.

The rearrangement joins TRBV11-3 to TRBJ2-2; D not certain. The V end was cut by 3 bases, the J end by 8 bases, with 10 bases between. This CDR3 comprises 13 residues. The germline V gene has CDR1 SGHNT and CDR2 YENEEA. The chain's CDR3 is CASSFTSTGELFF. The CDR3 nucleotides are TGTGCCAGCAGCTTTACTTCCACTGGGGAGCTGTTTTTT.